The next 29 T cell receptor beta chains were all read from a single sample in a study of cytomegalovirus exposure and HLA in healthy donors. The PCR used 60 Vbeta and 13 Jbeta primers. TCRdb keeps only in-frame clones here, not all; method: immunoSEQ multiplex PCR. The sample shows about 130,000 clones, around three fifths of them seen only once. Material: PBMCs. These receptors all come from a woman aged 40 to 50 in good health and CMV-seronegative.

This clone turned up a few times. The V gene is TRBV4-1, the J gene TRBJ1-2; weak D call: TRBD1 (6 bases). CDR1 and CDR2 (germline): MGHRA, YSYEKL. V lost 2 bases to trimming and J lost 3 bases, with 16 bases between them. This CDR3 comprises 16 residues. CDR3 sequence: CASSQPKRGHHYGYTF. DNA for the CDR3: TGCGCCAGCAGCCAACCAAAAAGGGGACACCACTATGGCTACACCTTC.

This clone was picked up one time. In DNA, the CDR3 is TGTGCCAGCAGCTCAAGACTAGCGGATACCGGGGAGCTGTTTTTT. Its translation: CASSSRLADTGELFF. The rearrangement links TRBV7-2 to TRBJ2-2, with 9 nucleotides matching TRBD2. Trimming took 4 bases from V and 5 from J; bases not matched to a gene: 5. The CDR3 runs to 15 residues. Germline CDR1 reads SGHTA; CDR2 reads FQGNSA. The full variable domain, its missing parts supplied by reference TRBV7-2 and TRBJ2-2, is GAGVSQSPSNKVTEKGKDVELRCDPISGHTALYWYRQSLGQGLEFLIYFQGNSAPDKSGLPSDRFSAERTGGSVSTLTIQRTQQEDSAVYLCASSSRLADTGELFFGEGSRLTVL.

The V call is TRBV7-3, the J call TRBJ1-2, with 11 bases lining up with TRBD1. CDR1 and CDR2 (germline): SGHTA, FQGTGA. The J segment lost 6 bases and the V segment lost 5 bases, leaving 8 bases of the junction unmatched. The CDR3 runs 15 residues. The DNA of the CDR3 is TGTGCCAGCAGCAAAACCGGGACAGGGGGGGATGGCTACACCTTC. Protein product: CASSKTGTGGDGYTF.

The rearrangement joins TRBV4-1 to TRBJ1-2; TRBD1 aligns across 8 bases. With 4 bases clipped from V and 10 bases from J, the junction kept 8 bases outside the gene matches. The CDR3 is 13 residues long. The germline gives CDR1 MGHRA, CDR2 YSYEKL. The CDR3 here is CASSRDRGKDYTF. The CDR3, as DNA: TGCGCCAGCAGCCGTGACAGGGGAAAAGACTACACCTTC.

The chain carries TRBV5-1 and TRBJ1-6; 7 bases are shared with TRBD1. The CDR3 consists of 13 residues. The V segment lost 6 bases and the J segment 7 bases; nucleotides outside the gene matches: 4. Germline V gives CDR1 SGHRS, CDR2 YFSETQ. Here the CDR3 DNA reads TGCGCCAGCAAGACACAGGGGAATTCACCCCTCCACTTT. Translation gives CASKTQGNSPLHF.

This clone was seen only a few times. This sequence joins TRBV19 and TRBJ2-7; 9 bases are shared with TRBD1. Trimming at V came to 7 bases and at J to 5 bases, leaving 6 bases not matched to a gene. Looked up from germline, CDR1 is LNHDA and CDR2 is SQIVND (reference sequence). The CDR3 loop spans 13 amino acids. The DNA of the CDR3 is TGTGCCAGTATAGGACAGGGGCAACACGAGCAGTACTTC. Translation gives CASIGQGQHEQYF. Full variable domain (remainder filled in from reference TRBV19 and TRBJ2-7): DGGITQSPKYLFRKEGQNVTLSCEQNLNHDAMYWYRQDPGQGLRLIYYSQIVNDFQKGDIAEGYSVSREKKESFPLTVTSAQKNPTAFYLCASIGQGQHEQYFGPGTRLTVT.

The sample holds one count of this clone. The V call is TRBV9, the J call TRBJ2-5; TRBD2 aligns across 7 bases. The CDR3 loop spans 14 amino acids. Unmatched junction bases numbered 9, after V lost 6 bases and J lost 4 bases. The germline V gene has CDR1 SGDLS and CDR2 YYNGEE. The CDR3 sequence is CASTPTGGRETQYF. The CDR3 DNA reads TGTGCCAGCACCCCCACGGGGGGTCGAGAGACCCAGTACTTC.

V usage is TRBV6-5 and J usage is TRBJ1-1; 7 bases agree with TRBD1. Trimming at V came to 6 bases and at J to 10 bases, leaving 8 bases not matched to a gene. The length of the CDR3 is 12 residues. Germline assignment: CDR1 MNHEY and CDR2 SVGAGI. The CDR3 DNA reads TGTGCCAGCAGATCAAACAGGGGAAGAGCTTTCTTT. This sequence encodes CASRSNRGRAFF.

The J gene is TRBJ1-1, the V gene TRBV7-2, with D perhaps matching TRBD1 (6 bases). The germline V and J ends were trimmed by 4 bases and 8 bases, with 17 bases remaining between them. Germline CDR1 reads SGHTA; CDR2 reads FQGNSA. The CDR3 covers 14 residues. Here the CDR3 reads CASSSQGFSSEAFF. CDR3 DNA: TGTGCCAGCAGCTCACAGGGTTTCTCATCCGAAGCTTTCTTT.

The chain combines TRBV28 with TRBJ2-5, with TRBD2 matching over 13 bases. The germline V gene has CDR1 MDHEN and CDR2 SYDVKM. J was trimmed by 3 bases and V by 6 bases; bases with no gene match: 4. This CDR3 has 15 amino acids. This CDR3 is CASRRTSGGEETQYF. In DNA form, the CDR3 reads TGTGCCAGCAGGCGGACTAGCGGGGGAGAAGAGACCCAGTACTTC.

This clone has a handful of counts. This chain links TRBV7-2 with TRBJ2-7; 16 bases agree with TRBD2. The CDR3 spans 16 residues. The V segment lost 4 bases and the J segment 2 bases; nucleotides outside the gene matches: 2. CDR1 and CDR2 (germline): SGHTA, FQGNSA. The CDR3: CASSSGTSGGAYEQYF. CDR3 sequence (DNA): TGTGCCAGCAGCTCAGGGACTAGCGGGGGGGCCTACGAGCAGTACTTC.

This clone was seen a single time. The gene calls are TRBV2 and TRBJ2-2, with a weak D call TRBD1 (6 bases). This CDR3 spans 13 amino acids. CDR1 and CDR2 from the germline V gene are SNHLY and FYNNEI. V gave up 9 bases and J gave up 5 bases, with 13 bases separating them. Here the CDR3 DNA reads TGTGCCAGTAAACAGGGTGTGACCGGGGAGCTGTTTTTT. The encoded protein is CASKQGVTGELFF.

V is TRBV21-1 and J is TRBJ1-5. TRBV21-1 is noted as a pseudogene. The CDR3 is 18 residues long. The CDR3 sequence is CASSKVTASPYSNQPQHF. The CDR3, as DNA: TGTGCCAGCAGCAAAGTCACTGCTAGTCCGTATAGCAATCAGCCCCAGCATTTT.

The chain has TRBV29-1 and TRBJ2-5, with 10 bases lining up with TRBD2. Germline trimming cut 5 bases from V and 5 bases from J; bases unmatched to any gene: 8. The CDR3 runs 14 residues. Per germline, CDR1 SQVTM and CDR2 ANQGSEA. The CDR3 DNA reads TGCAGCGTTACCAGCGGGGGGGCCCGGGAGACCCAGTACTTC. Translated: CSVTSGGARETQYF.

This chain joins TRBV6-5 and TRBJ2-6, with D possibly being TRBD2 (7 bases). This CDR3 has 16 amino acids. Germline V gives CDR1 MNHEY, CDR2 SVGAGI. With 4 bases removed from V and 2 bases from J, the gap between germline ends came to 12 bases. The CDR3 loop reads CASSSGGGPGANVLTF. As DNA, the CDR3 is TGTGCCAGCAGTTCGGGCGGGGGCCCTGGGGCCAACGTCCTGACTTTC.

The chain joins TRBV6-6 to TRBJ1-2, with 12 bases fitting TRBD1. The CDR3 contains 14 residues. With V trimmed by 0 bases and J by 8 bases, 1 base remained unmatched. Germline V gene data show CDR1 as MNHNY and CDR2 as SVGAGI (reference sequence). DNA of the CDR3: TGTGCCAGCAGTTACTCGGGGACAGGGGGCGGCTACACCTTC. Translated, it gives CASSYSGTGGGYTF.

J is TRBJ1-4 and V is TRBV5-6; perhaps TRBD1 as D (6 bases). The V gene lost 6 bases and the J gene lost 7 bases, with 22 bases spanning the gap. This CDR3 is 16 amino acids long. Germline CDR1 and CDR2: SGHDT and YYEEEE. CDR3 nucleotides: TGTGCCAGCACCTTCTTAACGGGACAACTGGCTGAAAAACTGTTTTTT. Translated: CASTFLTGQLAEKLFF.

The table lists this clone with a few counts. The rearrangement joins TRBV7-6 to TRBJ1-3; no reliable D call. This CDR3 has 17 amino acids. The germline V and J ends were trimmed by 2 bases and 0 bases, with 14 bases remaining between them. Germline CDR1 and CDR2: SGHVS and FNYEAQ. CDR3 sequence reads: CASSLNAESFSGNTIYF. CDR3 nucleotide sequence: TGTGCCAGCAGCTTAAATGCAGAATCTTTCTCTGGAAACACCATATATTTT.

V and J are TRBV4-2 and TRBJ1-1; TRBD1 might be the D (5 bases). Trimming pared 1 base from V and 2 bases from J, leaving 8 bases between. The CDR3 has 14 residues. The V gene's germline CDR1 is LGHNA and CDR2 YNFKEQ. The CDR3 protein is CASSQGRANTEAFF. The CDR3 nucleotides are TGTGCCAGCAGCCAAGGCAGGGCAAACACTGAAGCTTTCTTT.

The V gene is TRBV30, the J gene TRBJ2-7; a weak D match, TRBD1 (5 bases). Germline assignment: CDR1 GTSNPN and CDR2 SVGIG (reference sequence). The length of the CDR3 is 19 residues. The V end was cut by 0 bases, the J end by 1 base, with 25 bases between. CDR3 loop: CAWSVQRSGVRQGSYEQYF. Written as DNA, the CDR3 is TGTGCCTGGAGTGTACAGCGAAGTGGGGTTAGGCAGGGATCCTACGAGCAGTACTTC. Complete variable domain (other parts from reference TRBV30 and TRBJ2-7): SQTIHQWPATLVQPVGSPLSLECTVEGTSNPNLYWYRQAAGRGLQLLFYSVGIGQISSEVPQNLSASRPQDRQFILSSKKLLLSDSGFYLCAWSVQRSGVRQGSYEQYFGPGTRLTVT.

The chain combines TRBV7-3 with TRBJ1-6, with D unclear. Per germline, CDR1 SGHTA and CDR2 FQGTGA. The CDR3 sequence is 15 residues long. V lost 1 base to trimming and J lost 8 bases, with 12 bases between them. CDR3: CASSLNPLPYSPLHF. CDR3 nucleotides: TGTGCCAGCAGCTTAAACCCCCTACCCTATTCACCCCTCCACTTT.

This clone was observed a handful of times. The J gene is TRBJ2-7, the V gene TRBV5-1; 9 bases are shared with TRBD2. The CDR3 contains 18 residues. Germline-derived CDR1 and CDR2 are SGHRS and YFSETQ. The junction had 18 bases not matched to a gene; V was cut back by 3 bases and J by 5 bases. The CDR3 reads CASSSRGGGDSGSHEQYF. CDR3 coding DNA: TGCGCCAGCAGCTCCCGTGGCGGGGGGGACAGCGGATCACACGAGCAGTACTTC.

This clone was seen a few times. The J gene is TRBJ2-3, the V gene TRBV7-2; 10 bases line up with TRBD2. The CDR3 contains 18 residues. V dropped 5 bases and J dropped 1; count of bases not matched to a gene: 12. CDR1 is SGHTA, CDR2 FQGNSA, per germline. The DNA of the CDR3 is TGTGCCAGCAGCGTCAAAACTAGCAGCGGGGGGGGCACAGATACGCAGTATTTT. Translation: CASSVKTSSGGGTDTQYF.

The V call is TRBV29-1, the J call TRBJ1-1, with D hard to call. Deletions cut 7 bases from V and 0 bases from J, with 12 bases between. The CDR3 has 13 amino acids. Germline-derived CDR1 and CDR2 are SQVTM and ANQGSEA. CDR3 region: CSAAGRMNTEAFF. Here the CDR3 DNA reads TGCAGCGCAGCAGGCAGGATGAACACTGAAGCTTTCTTT.

The chain uses TRBV5-4 and TRBJ2-4; D is perhaps TRBD1 (6 bases). V lost 2 bases, J lost 8 bases, and 14 bases lay in between. Per germline, CDR1 SGHNT and CDR2 YYREEE (reference sequence). CDR3 length: 14 residues. The DNA of the CDR3 is TGTGCCAGCAGCTTCGACAGGACCAGAGACATTCAGTACTTC. This translates into CASSFDRTRDIQYF.

The rearrangement joins TRBV5-1 to TRBJ1-1; possible D gene TRBD1, 5 bases. V gave up 4 bases and J gave up 9 bases, with 13 bases separating them. The length of the CDR3 is 12 residues. The V gene's germline CDR1 is SGHRS and CDR2 YFSETQ. The CDR3 here is CASSRREGKAFF. CDR3 nucleotides: TGCGCCAGCAGCCGGAGGGAGGGGAAAGCTTTCTTT.

This clone was counted only a few times. The chain carries TRBV19 and TRBJ2-3, with D maybe TRBD1 (5 bases). The CDR3 length is 14 residues. The germline V gene encodes CDR1 LNHDA and CDR2 SQIVND (reference sequence). V was shortened by 6 bases and J by 4 bases, with 14 bases between the two germline ends. The DNA of the CDR3 is TGTGCCAGTAGCTGGGCAGGGTCACCAGATACGCAGTATTTT. Translated: CASSWAGSPDTQYF.

The chain uses TRBV7-8 and TRBJ1-5; D might be TRBD1 (5 bases). V was trimmed by 5 bases and J by 15 bases, leaving 17 bases between them. The germline gives CDR1 SGHVS, CDR2 FQNEAQ. The CDR3 is made up of 12 amino acids. CDR3 sequence: CASSAHTGLLHF. The CDR3 bases are TGTGCCAGCAGCGCTCACACAGGTCTCCTGCATTTT. The entire variable domain, with the rest obtained from reference TRBV7-8 and TRBJ1-5, is as follows: GAGVSQSPRYKVAKRGQDVALRCDPISGHVSLFWYQQALGQGPEFLTYFQNEAQLDKSGLPSDRFFAERPEGSVSTLKIQRTQQEDSAVYLCASSAHTGLLHFGDGTRLSIL.

The V and J genes are TRBV4-3 and TRBJ2-1; 8 bases are a match to TRBD1. V dropped 0 bases and J dropped 0; count of bases not matched to a gene: 7. The CDR3 is 18 residues long. CDR1 and CDR2 (germline): LGHNA, YSLEER. Here the CDR3 DNA reads TGCGCCAGCAGCCAAGACGCGAGACAGGGGAACTCCTACAATGAGCAGTTCTTC. Translated: CASSQDARQGNSYNEQFF.